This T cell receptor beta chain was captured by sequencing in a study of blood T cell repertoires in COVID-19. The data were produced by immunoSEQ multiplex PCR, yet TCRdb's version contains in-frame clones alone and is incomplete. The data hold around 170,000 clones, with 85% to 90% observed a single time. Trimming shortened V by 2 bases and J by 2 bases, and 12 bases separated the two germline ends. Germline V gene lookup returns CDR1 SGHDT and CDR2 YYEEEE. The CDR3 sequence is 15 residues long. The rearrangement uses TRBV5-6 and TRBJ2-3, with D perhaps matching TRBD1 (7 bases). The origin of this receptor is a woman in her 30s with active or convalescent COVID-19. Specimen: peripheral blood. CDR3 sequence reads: CASSFAGGPTDTQYF. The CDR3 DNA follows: TGTGCCAGCAGCTTCGCAGGGGGGCCCACAGATACGCAGTATTTT.